This TCR beta chain was found in a study of human T cells and chemical hapten exposure. For the study at large: The study sensitized with 2% DPC on an approximately 2 cm by approximately 2 cm patch of upper inner arm skin.

MiXCR, applied by TCRdb to the RACE reads, yields one record per CDR3 protein. Among fewer than 300,000 distinct CDR3 sequences listed, 7.5% to 8% were seen once. The CDR3 has 10 amino acids. Between the trimmed V and J ends, which lost 4 bases and 5 bases, there was a span of 3 bases. The germline V gene has CDR1 SQVTM and CDR2 ANQGSEA. This clonotype was counted only a few times. Its matching antigen is unknown. Overall study findings and caveats: The study found that DPC sensitization did not change TCRs above 1 in 1000 frequency. Relative to controls, expanded TCRs formed significantly more large CDR3 similarity clusters.

Described time point: pre-sensitization, week 0. Sample treatment: therapeutic diphenylcyclopropenone sensitization with weekly scalp DPC. The chain recombines TRBV29-1 with TRBJ2-1, with no clear D. The source was whole blood, collected in connection with sensitization to the hapten diphenylcyclopropenone (DPC). This sequence was found in a man between 18 and 35 years old with alopecia areata. Some clones in this sample may be carry-over from other donors' samples. CDR3 in amino acids: CSVGDNEQFF. The CDR3, as DNA: TGCAGCGTTGGAGACAATGAGCAGTTCTTC.